This T cell receptor (beta chain) was captured by sequencing in a study of blood T cells in healthy people across ages. Study information: Template switching retrieved approximately one barcoded beta molecule for each two T cells. General study results and limits: It was not possible, with unsorted PBMCs, to conclusively compare naive and antigen-experienced cells. Correlation between TCR beta diversity and naive T cell percentage was strong. Nothing was known about donor CMV status, and this possibly confounded expanded clonotype changes.

Sample-barcoded 5' priming and a J-beta primer mix drove a second PCR of about 6 to 12 cycles. From the 5' RACE reads, TCRdb called clonotypes with MiXCR, one entry per CDR3 protein. Seen here are around 2 million distinct CDR3 sequences, around 40% observed once, and the top ten hold roughly 23%. V dropped 0 bases and J dropped 2 bases, with 9 bases sitting between them. CDR3 length: 14 residues. Germline V lookup: CDR1 SGHKS, CDR2 YYEKEE (reference sequence). This clonotype was seen more than once but under ten times. The antigen is not known. This chain joins TRBV5-5 and TRBJ2-7, with D uncertain. Sequenced sample: blood. The TCR was taken from a human donor in good health. The chain's CDR3 is CASSLDPDPYEQYF. For the CDR3, the DNA is TGTGCCAGCAGCTTGGACCCAGACCCCTACGAGCAGTACTTC.